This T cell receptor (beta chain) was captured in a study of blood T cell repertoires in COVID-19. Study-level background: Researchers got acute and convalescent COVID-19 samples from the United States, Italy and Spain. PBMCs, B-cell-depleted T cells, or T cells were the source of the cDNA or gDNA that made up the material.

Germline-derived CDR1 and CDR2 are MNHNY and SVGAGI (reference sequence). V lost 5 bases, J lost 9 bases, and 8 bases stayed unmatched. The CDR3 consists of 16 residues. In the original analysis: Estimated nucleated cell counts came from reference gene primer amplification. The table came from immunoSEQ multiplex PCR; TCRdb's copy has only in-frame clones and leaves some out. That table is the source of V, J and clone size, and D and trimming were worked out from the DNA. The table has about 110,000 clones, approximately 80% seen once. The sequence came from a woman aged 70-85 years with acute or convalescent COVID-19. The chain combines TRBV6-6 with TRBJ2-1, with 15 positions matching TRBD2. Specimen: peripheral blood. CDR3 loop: CASSNGLAGGLTEQFF. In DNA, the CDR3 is TGTGCCAGCAGTAACGGACTAGCGGGGGGGCTCACTGAGCAGTTCTTC.